The 20 T cell receptor beta chains given below trace back to one sample, sequenced in a study of patients and donors after allogeneic stem cell transplantation. TCRdb reprocessed the RT-PCR reads via MiXCR and lists one record per CDR3 protein. The data hold 800,000 to 1,000,000 distinct CDR3 sequences, with 15% to 20% observed a single time. The sequenced sample consisted of blood, either unsorted or a sorted T cell fraction (not recorded which). The receptors shown here come from a human donor who was either an allogeneic HSCT recipient or a stem cell or donor lymphocyte infusion donor (not recorded which). It is not recorded whose cells these are; they may come from a transplant donor.

This clonotype was recorded at least ten times. This chain uses TRBV12-3 or TRBV12-4 with TRBJ1-2, with TRBD1 as a possible D gene (5 bases). The CDR3 is 16 residues long. V was pared by 5 bases and J by 5 bases, with 21 bases between. CDR3 amino acids: CASSPTGSREEYGYTF. In DNA, the CDR3 is TGTGCCAGCAGTCCTACAGGTTCCCGGGAGGAGTATGGCTACACCTTC.

J is TRBJ2-1 and V is TRBV2, with D hard to call. The CDR3 sequence is 13 residues long. Germline lookup yields CDR1 SNHLY and CDR2 FYNNEI. Trimming removed 4 bases from V and 14 bases from J, with 18 bases in between. The CDR3 DNA follows: TGTGCCAGCAGTGTGAGATTTGACTCATTGGAGTTCTTC. Protein: CASSVRFDSLEFF.

This clonotype has a handful of counts. This chain uses TRBV4-1 with TRBJ1-1, with TRBD1 matching over 8 bases. Germline V gene sequence: CDR1 MGHRA, CDR2 YSYEKL. The V gene end was trimmed by 0 bases and the J gene end by 3 bases; junction bases not matched to a gene: 3. This CDR3 comprises 15 residues. CDR3 DNA: TGCGCCAGCAGCCAAGATCCAGGGGGCTACACTGAAGCTTTCTTT. Encoded protein: CASSQDPGGYTEAFF.

This clonotype was detected a few times. V is TRBV7-9 and J is TRBJ1-1, with unresolved D. CDR1 is SEHNR, CDR2 FQNEAQ, per germline (reference sequence). V lost 5 bases and J lost 1, with 14 bases in between. There are 15 residues in the CDR3. This CDR3 is CASSLTELGNTEAFF. The CDR3 DNA sequence: TGTGCCAGCAGCCTCACCGAGTTGGGGAACACTGAAGCTTTCTTT.

The V and J genes are TRBV6-5 and TRBJ1-2; D perhaps matches TRBD1 (5 bases). With 6 bases removed from V and 8 bases from J, the gap between germline ends came to 13 bases. The CDR3 length is 12 residues. Per germline, CDR1 MNHEY and CDR2 SVGAGI. In nucleotides, the CDR3 is TGTGCCAGCAGGGCAGGGACGAGCGGCTACACCTTC. Protein product: CASRAGTSGYTF.

This clonotype was detected many times. The chain carries TRBV6-1 and TRBJ2-5; D remains ambiguous. Trimming pared 5 bases from V and 2 bases from J, leaving 9 bases between. Germline lookup yields CDR1 MNHNS and CDR2 SASEGT. The CDR3 is 13 amino acids. The CDR3 bases are TGTGCCAGCAGTCTTCGGGTTCAAGAGACCCAGTACTTC. Translation gives CASSLRVQETQYF.

This clonotype was seen a few times. The chain employs TRBV4-1 and TRBJ2-5; D is tentatively TRBD1 or TRBD2 (5 bases each). The CDR3 covers 17 residues. V lost 0 bases and J 0 bases, leaving 14 bases between the germline ends. From germline, CDR1 is MGHRA and CDR2 YSYEKL. Here the CDR3 DNA reads TGCGCCAGCAGCCAAGATCCGGGGCAGGTAAACCAAGAGACCCAGTACTTC. Protein: CASSQDPGQVNQETQYF.

This clonotype turned up a few times. The genes are TRBV30 and TRBJ1-2; TRBD1 might be the D (5 bases). V was pared by 1 base and J by 3 bases, with 12 bases between. Looked up from germline, CDR1 is GTSNPN and CDR2 is SVGIG (reference sequence). CDR3 size: 14 residues. CDR3 sequence: CAWSAQGFYYGYTF. The CDR3 region has the DNA TGTGCCTGGAGTGCTCAGGGCTTTTACTATGGCTACACCTTC.

The chain carries TRBV7-2 and TRBJ2-7, with 8 bases identical to TRBD1. The CDR3 is 14 amino acids. With 3 bases clipped from V and 5 bases from J, the junction kept 6 bases outside the gene matches. Germline lookup yields CDR1 SGHTA and CDR2 FQGNSA. The CDR3 sequence: CASSFDRGKDEQYF. The CDR3 DNA sequence: TGTGCCAGCAGCTTCGACAGGGGAAAGGACGAGCAGTACTTC.

The chain carries TRBV20-1 and TRBJ2-7; D possibly matches TRBD1 or TRBD2 (5 bases each). The CDR3 runs 16 residues. The V gene lost 5 bases and the J gene lost 1 base, with 21 bases spanning the gap. Germline loops: CDR1 DFQATT, CDR2 SNEGSKA (reference sequence). In DNA, the CDR3 is TGCAGTGCTGGTCAACCGGGACGCAGGACTTCCTACGAGCAGTACTTC. This translates into CSAGQPGRRTSYEQYF.

The rearrangement joins TRBV15 to TRBJ2-7; TRBD2 agrees at 7 bases. The CDR3 is made up of 14 amino acids. CDR1 LNHNV and CDR2 YYDKDF come from the germline V gene (reference sequence). V was clipped by 5 bases and J by 3 bases; unmatched bases: 7. The CDR3 DNA is TGTGCCACCAGCGAGGGGAGGGCCCTCTACGAGCAGTACTTC. It is translated as CATSEGRALYEQYF.

V gene TRBV4-1 combines with J gene TRBJ1-5; D may be TRBD1 (5 bases). Trimming removed 0 bases at V and 9 bases at J, with 15 bases between. This CDR3 contains 15 residues. The germline V gene encodes CDR1 MGHRA and CDR2 YSYEKL. The chain's CDR3 is CASSQEGDFRSPQHF. The CDR3 DNA reads as TGCGCCAGCAGCCAAGAAGGGGACTTTAGGTCGCCCCAGCATTTT.

This clonotype was picked up many times. The V call is TRBV12-3 or TRBV12-4, the J call TRBJ1-1; TRBD1 is a possible D gene (5 bases). This CDR3 comprises 16 residues. V lost 3 bases to trimming and J lost 0 bases, with 14 bases between them. The CDR3 DNA follows: TGTGCCAGCAGTTTGATTGAGGGGCTCATGAACACTGAAGCTTTCTTT. It codes for CASSLIEGLMNTEAFF.

The V and J genes are TRBV20-1 and TRBJ1-1; 8 bases line up with TRBD1. The J segment lost 1 base and the V segment lost 1 base, leaving 2 bases of the junction unmatched. The CDR3 has 14 residues. Germline CDR1 DFQATT, CDR2 SNEGSKA (reference sequence). The CDR3 here is CSARAGTGNTEAFF. In DNA form, the CDR3 reads TGCAGTGCTAGAGCCGGGACAGGGAACACTGAAGCTTTCTTT.

The V and J genes are TRBV19 and TRBJ2-1, with TRBD2 identical over 7 bases. The CDR3 covers 16 residues. Per germline, CDR1 LNHDA and CDR2 SQIVND (reference sequence). V dropped 7 bases and J dropped 1; count of bases not matched to a gene: 10. CDR3 residues: CASTGRGLRSYNEQFF. The CDR3 region has the DNA TGTGCCAGTACCGGTCGGGGACTAAGGTCCTACAATGAGCAGTTCTTC.

The rearrangement links TRBV7-9 to TRBJ1-2; weak D call: TRBD1 (6 bases). This CDR3 region has 14 residues. The V end lost 5 bases, the J end lost 4 bases, and 14 bases lay between the germline ends. Germline V gene data show CDR1 as SEHNR and CDR2 as FQNEAQ (reference sequence). CDR3 region: CASSPQGSLYGYTF. CDR3 coding DNA: TGTGCCAGCAGCCCACAGGGTTCCCTCTATGGCTACACCTTC.

A few counts support this clonotype. The V gene is TRBV21-1, the J gene TRBJ2-3; the table names TRBD1, a call not compared with the DNA. TRBV21-1 is a pseudogene locus. There are 17 residues in the CDR3. Here the CDR3 DNA reads TGTGCCAGCAGCAGCTCGCCGGGACACCCTAGCACAGATACGCAGTATTTT. Its protein is CASSSSPGHPSTDTQYF.

The V gene is TRBV20-1, the J gene TRBJ2-1, with TRBD2 identical over 7 bases. CDR3 length: 13 residues. Per the germline V gene, CDR1 is DFQATT and CDR2 is SNEGSKA (reference sequence). The ends lost 3 bases at V and 8 bases at J; junction bases unmatched: 7. The CDR3 sequence is CSASDSTSYEQFF. The CDR3 DNA reads as TGCAGTGCTAGTGATTCGACTAGCTATGAGCAGTTCTTC.

This clonotype was picked up a small number of times. The chain carries TRBV20-1 and TRBJ2-5, with D maybe TRBD1 (5 bases). Trimming left V 1 base short and J 4 bases short, with 13 bases between. Germline V gene sequence: CDR1 DFQATT, CDR2 SNEGSKA (reference sequence). The CDR3 is 14 amino acids. The CDR3: CSARVTGQGETQYF. The CDR3 DNA sequence: TGCAGTGCTAGAGTTACTGGGCAGGGAGAGACCCAGTACTTC.

The CDR3 region is CASSYSALTSFYEQYF. The DNA of the CDR3 is TGTGCCAGCAGTTACTCAGCGCTCACCTCCTTCTACGAGCAGTACTTC. This chain joins TRBV6-2 or TRBV6-3 and TRBJ2-7, with no clear D. Germline V CDR1 and CDR2: MNHEY, SVGEGT. CDR3 length equals 16 residues. The V end was cut by 0 bases, the J end by 3 bases, with 15 bases between.